A single sample is the source of the 10 T cell receptor beta chains below, sequenced in a study of OX40 agonist ivuxolimab in advanced cancers. Profiled with immunoSEQ multiplex PCR; TCRdb holds only in-frame clones, not every one. The data show tens of thousands of clones, nearly 95% seen once. The sequencing here drew on CD4+ or CD8+ T cells sorted from blood, taken in a trial of the OX40 agonist ivuxolimab. Receptor source: an adult with an advanced solid tumor such as melanoma, head and neck, liver or kidney cancer.

The CDR3 here is CASSPGPFSNQPQHF. The CDR3 region has the DNA TGTGCCAGCAGCCCGGGACCTTTTAGCAATCAGCCCCAGCATTTT. This chain connects TRBV9 to TRBJ1-5; a weak D match, TRBD1 (5 bases). The ends were cut back, 4 bases at V and 0 bases at J, with 11 bases in the middle. This CDR3 is 15 amino acids long. CDR1 is SGDLS and CDR2 is YYNGEE in the germline V gene.

The chain has TRBV6-5 and TRBJ2-7, with no clear D. The germline V gene has CDR1 MNHEY and CDR2 SVGAGI. Trimming pared 1 base from V and 3 bases from J, leaving 1 base between. This CDR3 has 11 residues. The CDR3 coding sequence is TGTGCCAGCAGTTACTTCTACGAGCAGTACTTC. Protein product: CASSYFYEQYF.

This clone has only a few counts. The chain has TRBV7-9 and TRBJ1-1, with D possibly matching TRBD1 (6 bases). The germline V gene encodes CDR1 SEHNR and CDR2 FQNEAQ (reference sequence). There are 15 residues in the CDR3. Trimming took 5 bases from V and 4 from J, leaving 17 bases between them. The CDR3, as DNA: TGTGCCAGCAGCCCCCCTGGCCCGACAGGCACTGAAGCTTTCTTT. The encoded protein is CASSPPGPTGTEAFF.

J is TRBJ2-7 and V is TRBV19; TRBD2 aligns across 15 bases. The V segment lost 4 bases and the J segment 3 bases; nucleotides outside the gene matches: 10. CDR3 length: 18 residues. Germline V gives CDR1 LNHDA, CDR2 SQIVND (reference sequence). CDR3 residues: CASSTGLAGGSKFYEQYF. The CDR3 DNA is TGTGCCAGTAGTACGGGACTAGCGGGAGGATCTAAATTCTACGAGCAGTACTTC. Using reference TRBV19 and TRBJ2-7 for the parts outside the CDR3, the full variable domain is DGGITQSPKYLFRKEGQNVTLSCEQNLNHDAMYWYRQDPGQGLRLIYYSQIVNDFQKGDIAEGYSVSREKKESFPLTVTSAQKNPTAFYLCASSTGLAGGSKFYEQYFGPGTRLTVT.

This clone showed up just once. The chain employs TRBV7-6 and TRBJ2-3; TRBD2 agrees at 14 bases. The CDR3 has 17 residues. CDR1 is SGHVS, CDR2 FNYEAQ, per germline. V lost 5 bases, J lost 2 bases, and 6 bases stayed unmatched. The CDR3 nucleotides are TGTGCCAGCAGCCTTGGACTAGCGGGAGGACTCACAGATACGCAGTATTTT. It encodes CASSLGLAGGLTDTQYF.

The chain combines TRBV19 with TRBJ1-6; no clear D. Germline CDR1 reads LNHDA; CDR2 reads SQIVND (reference sequence). The CDR3 covers 13 residues. With 11 bases removed from V and 7 bases from J, the gap between germline ends came to 15 bases. For the CDR3, the DNA is TGTGCCGGGAGCCTTACTTTGAATTCACCCCTCCACTTT. It yields the protein CAGSLTLNSPLHF.

This sequence joins TRBV7-2 and TRBJ2-1; 8 bases are a match to TRBD2. Germline CDR1 SGHTA, CDR2 FQGNSA. Unmatched junction bases numbered 6, after V lost 5 bases and J lost 15 bases. The CDR3 covers 11 residues. The CDR3 DNA sequence: TGTGCCAGCAGCGGAGCGGGAGAGTGGTTCTTC. This codes for CASSGAGEWFF.

The V gene is TRBV4-2, the J gene TRBJ1-5; D is uncertain. The CDR3 has 12 amino acids. Germline V gives CDR1 LGHNA, CDR2 YNFKEQ. V was shortened by 2 bases and J by 1 base, with 0 bases between the two germline ends. CDR3 amino acids: CASSQSNQPQHF. As DNA, the CDR3 is TGTGCCAGCAGCCAAAGCAATCAGCCCCAGCATTTT.

The chain is built from TRBV28 and TRBJ2-1; 7 positions match TRBD2. The V and J ends lost 6 bases and 3 bases, in that order; junction bases with no gene match: 8. The CDR3 covers 15 residues. The germline V gene has CDR1 MDHEN and CDR2 SYDVKM. Here the CDR3 reads CASSSGTTSYNEQFF. The CDR3 DNA is TGTGCCAGCAGCTCCGGGACTACAAGCTACAATGAGCAGTTCTTC.

This clone was observed once. This chain links TRBV11-2 with TRBJ1-1, with no clear D. CDR1 is SGHAT, CDR2 FQNNGV, per germline. V lost 0 bases, J lost 7 bases, and 12 bases lay in between. The CDR3 is 14 residues long. The CDR3 sequence: CASSLDAGFFEAFF. The CDR3 DNA reads as TGTGCCAGCAGCTTAGACGCAGGTTTTTTTGAAGCTTTCTTT.